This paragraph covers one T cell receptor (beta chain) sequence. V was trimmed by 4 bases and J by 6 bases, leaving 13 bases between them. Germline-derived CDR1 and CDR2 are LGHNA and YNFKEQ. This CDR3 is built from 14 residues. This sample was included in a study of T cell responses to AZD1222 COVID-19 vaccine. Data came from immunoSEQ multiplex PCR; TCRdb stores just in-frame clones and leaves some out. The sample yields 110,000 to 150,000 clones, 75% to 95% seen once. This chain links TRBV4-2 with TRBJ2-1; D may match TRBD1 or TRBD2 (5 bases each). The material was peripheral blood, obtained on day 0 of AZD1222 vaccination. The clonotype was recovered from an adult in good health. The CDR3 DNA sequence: TGTGCCAGCAGCCCTAGCCTCAGGGTCAATGAGCAGTTCTTC. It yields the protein CASSPSLRVNEQFF.